This T cell receptor (beta chain) was profiled in a study of T cells in localized non-small cell lung cancer. Findings and limits, study-wide: Uninvolved neighboring lung showed the greatest T cell clonality, exceeding tumor. Longer overall survival accompanied higher blood T cell density. Analysis by sequencing included only one tumor region, so heterogeneity remains possible. Turning up in adjacent lung were a median roughly 62 of the top 100 tumor clones.

Sequenced by immunoSEQ multiplex PCR; TCRdb stores in-frame clones only, minus some. The table records more than 30,000 clones, approximately 86% of them present only once. The CDR3 is 14 amino acids. Germline V lookup: CDR1 SQVTM, CDR2 ANQGSEA. The V end lost 7 bases, the J end lost 9 bases, and 24 bases lay between the germline ends. Worth noting for this clone: Its antigen is unidentified.

The sample consisted of peripheral blood mononuclear cells, taken before any cancer treatment. This chain uses TRBV29-1 with TRBJ1-1; D might be TRBD1 (5 bases). The sequence was collected from a man aged 35 to 70 with stage III lung adenocarcinoma. The DNA of the CDR3 is TGCAGCGCACCGGGACGTTCTGGCGTGGGTAAAGCTTTCTTT. Encoded protein: CSAPGRSGVGKAFF.